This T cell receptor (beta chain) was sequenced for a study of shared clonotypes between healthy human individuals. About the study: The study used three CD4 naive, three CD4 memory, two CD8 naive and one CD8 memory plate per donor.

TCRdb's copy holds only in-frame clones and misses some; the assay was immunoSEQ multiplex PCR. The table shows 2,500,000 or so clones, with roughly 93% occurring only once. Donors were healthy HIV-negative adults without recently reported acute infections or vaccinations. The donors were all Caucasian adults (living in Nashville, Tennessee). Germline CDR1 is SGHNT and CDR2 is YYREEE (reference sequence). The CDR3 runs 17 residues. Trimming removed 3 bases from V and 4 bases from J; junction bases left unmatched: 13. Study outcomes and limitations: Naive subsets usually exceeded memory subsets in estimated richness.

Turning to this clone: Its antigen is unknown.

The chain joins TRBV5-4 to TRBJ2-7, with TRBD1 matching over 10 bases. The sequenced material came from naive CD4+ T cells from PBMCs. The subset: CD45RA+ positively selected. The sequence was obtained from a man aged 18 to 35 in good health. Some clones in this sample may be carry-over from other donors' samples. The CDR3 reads CASSYLGGTGEIYEQYF. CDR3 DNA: TGTGCCAGCAGCTATTTAGGCGGGACAGGGGAAATATACGAGCAGTACTTC.